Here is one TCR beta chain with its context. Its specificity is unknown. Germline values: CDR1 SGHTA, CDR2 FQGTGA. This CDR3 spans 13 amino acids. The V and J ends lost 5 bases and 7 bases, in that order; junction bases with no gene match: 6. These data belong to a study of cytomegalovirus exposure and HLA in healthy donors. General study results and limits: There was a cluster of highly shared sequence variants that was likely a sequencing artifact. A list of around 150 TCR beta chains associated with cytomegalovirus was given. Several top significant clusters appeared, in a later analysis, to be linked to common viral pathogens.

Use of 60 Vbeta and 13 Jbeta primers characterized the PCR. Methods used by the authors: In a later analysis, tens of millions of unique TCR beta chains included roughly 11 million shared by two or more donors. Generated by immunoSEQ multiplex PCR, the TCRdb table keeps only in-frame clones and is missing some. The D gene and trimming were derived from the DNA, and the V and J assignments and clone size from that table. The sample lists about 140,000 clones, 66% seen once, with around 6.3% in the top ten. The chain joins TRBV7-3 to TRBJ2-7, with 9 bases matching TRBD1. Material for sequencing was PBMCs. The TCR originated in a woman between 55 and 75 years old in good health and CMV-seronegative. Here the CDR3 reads CASSKGQGVEQYF. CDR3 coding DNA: TGTGCCAGCAGCAAGGGACAGGGCGTGGAGCAGTACTTC.